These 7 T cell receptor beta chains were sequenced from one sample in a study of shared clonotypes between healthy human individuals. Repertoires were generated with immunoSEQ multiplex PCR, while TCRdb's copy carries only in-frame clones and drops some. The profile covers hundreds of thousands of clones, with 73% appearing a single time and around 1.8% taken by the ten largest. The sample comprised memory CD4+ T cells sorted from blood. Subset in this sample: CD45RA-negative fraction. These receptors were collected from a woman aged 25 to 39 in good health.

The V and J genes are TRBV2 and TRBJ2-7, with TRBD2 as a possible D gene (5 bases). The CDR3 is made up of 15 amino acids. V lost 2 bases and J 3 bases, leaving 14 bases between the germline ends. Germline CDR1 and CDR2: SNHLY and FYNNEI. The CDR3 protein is CASSERLGGLYEQYF. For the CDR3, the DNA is TGTGCCAGCAGTGAAAGGCTGGGTGGACTCTACGAGCAGTACTTC.

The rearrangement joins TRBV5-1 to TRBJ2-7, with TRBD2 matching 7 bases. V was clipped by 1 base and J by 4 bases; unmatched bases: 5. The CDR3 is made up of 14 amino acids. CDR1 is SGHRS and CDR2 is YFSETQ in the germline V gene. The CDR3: CASSLTGGMYEQYF. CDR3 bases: TGCGCCAGCAGCTTGACGGGAGGTATGTACGAGCAGTACTTC.

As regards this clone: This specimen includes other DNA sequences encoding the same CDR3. The chain's CDR3 is CASSRDVTGELFF. The CDR3 DNA reads as TGCGCCAGCTCCAGGGACGTTACCGGGGAGCTGTTTTTT. The V call is TRBV5-1, the J call TRBJ2-2; D might be TRBD1 or TRBD2, each matching 5 bases. Between the trimmed V and J ends, which lost 7 bases and 5 bases, there was a span of 12 bases. The CDR3 runs 13 residues. The germline V gene encodes CDR1 SGHRS and CDR2 YFSETQ.

The CDR3 spells CASSWSGMDYGYTF. The CDR3 DNA reads TGTGCCAGCAGTTGGTCAGGGATGGACTATGGCTACACCTTC. The chain combines TRBV27 with TRBJ1-2, with D tentatively TRBD1 (5 bases). Germline V gene sequence: CDR1 MNHEY, CDR2 SMNVEV (reference sequence). CDR3 size: 14 residues. V dropped 4 bases and J dropped 3 bases, with 12 bases sitting between them.

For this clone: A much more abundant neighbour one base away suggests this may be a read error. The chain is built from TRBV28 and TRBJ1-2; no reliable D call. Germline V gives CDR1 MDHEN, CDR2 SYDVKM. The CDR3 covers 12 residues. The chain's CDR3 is CASSPVLIGYIF. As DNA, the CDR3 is TGTGCCAGCAGTCCCGTGCTAATAGGCTACATCTTC.

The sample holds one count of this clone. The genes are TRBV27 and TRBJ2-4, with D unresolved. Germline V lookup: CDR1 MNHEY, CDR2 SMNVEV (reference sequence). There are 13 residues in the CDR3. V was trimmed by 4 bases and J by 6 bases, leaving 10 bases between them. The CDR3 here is CASSSPLANIQYF. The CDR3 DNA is TGTGCCAGCAGTTCCCCCCTCGCAAACATTCAGTACTTC.

CDR3 DNA: TGTGCCAGCAGCCCCCTAGGGTCCGGGAGCCCCCAAGAGACCCAGTACTTC. Translated, it gives CASSPLGSGSPQETQYF. V and J are TRBV11-2 and TRBJ2-5, with TRBD2 as a possible D gene (6 bases). Per the germline V gene, CDR1 is SGHAT and CDR2 is FQNNGV. Trimming removed 5 bases from V and 1 base from J, with 20 bases in between. The CDR3 spans 17 residues.